This is a list of T cell receptor beta chains from one sample in a study of cytomegalovirus exposure and HLA in healthy donors. Clones were sequenced by immunoSEQ multiplex PCR, and TCRdb holds only the in-frame ones, with some missing. This sample has some 120,000 clones; about 74% occur once, and the top ten carry about 3.4%. The sequencing input was PBMCs. The receptors were gathered from a man aged 30 to 45 in good health and CMV-seronegative. Each CDR3 is given with its conserved first and last residue. D genes are given only for firm matches. Clone size is not always given. Where it is, it says once, few, many or a class for expanded clones.

j_call clone_size d_call v_call cdr3_nt cdr3_aa
TRBJ2-2 - TRBD1 TRBV6-6 TGTGCCAGCAGCCAGACAGGGGGGACCGGGGAGCTGTTTTTT CASSQTGGTGELFF
TRBJ1-2 - - TRBV19 TGTGCCAGTAGCCAGGGGCCGTATCGAGTAAGACGGAATGGCTACACCTTC CASSQGPYRVRRNGYTF
TRBJ2-1 - - TRBV5-4 TGTGCCAGCAGCTTGGGGACATCGTCCTACAATGAGCAGTTCTTC CASSLGTSSYNEQFF
TRBJ1-3 - TRBD1 TRBV5-1 TGCGCCAGCAGCTTTCTTTTTTTGGGACAGCAAAACCGAAACACCATATATTTT CASSFLFLGQQNRNTIYF
TRBJ2-7 - - TRBV30 TGTGCCTGGAGTGTATTCCTTGTCCCTTACGAGCAGTACTTC CAWSVFLVPYEQYF
TRBJ2-7 once - TRBV5-1 TGCGCCAGCAGCTTTATTCGGGACAACGAGCAGTACTTC CASSFIRDNEQYF
TRBJ2-3 - TRBD2 TRBV6-4 TGTGCCAGCAGTGACTCCAGCGGGAGGACAGATACGCAGTATTTT CASSDSSGRTDTQYF
TRBJ1-1 - - TRBV2 TGTGCCAGCAGTGTATCCGGGGGAGGGACTGAAGCTTTCTTT CASSVSGGGTEAFF
TRBJ1-1 few - TRBV7-9 TGTGCCAGCAGCCACAGGAGGGGTGTCGGCACTGAAGCTTTCTTT CASSHRRGVGTEAFF
TRBJ2-3 - - TRBV18 TGTGCCAGCTCACCCCAGTACGGGAGCACAGATACGCAGTATTTT CASSPQYGSTDTQYF
TRBJ1-5 - TRBD1 TRBV6-6 TGTGCCAGCAGAGGGGGCCTCTATAGCAATCAGCCCCAGCATTTT CASRGGLYSNQPQHF
TRBJ1-2 - - TRBV5-5 TGTGCCAGCAGCTTGGCTCCAGCGGGCTATGGCTACACCTTC CASSLAPAGYGYTF
TRBJ2-7 - - TRBV14 TGTGCCAGCAGTCGCCTAGGGGGTAGCGAGCAGTACTTC CASSRLGGSEQYF
TRBJ1-2 - TRBD1 TRBV27 TGTGCCAGCAGTTTATCTTTGGGACAGGGGGTTTATGGCTACACCTTC CASSLSLGQGVYGYTF
TRBJ1-5 - - TRBV28 TGTGCCAGCAGTTTATGGGGGAGTCCTCATCATAATCAGCCCCAGCATTTT CASSLWGSPHHNQPQHF
TRBJ1-1 - TRBD1 TRBV7-9 TGTGCCAGCAGCTTCCCAGGGGGTGGTACTGAAGCTTTCTTT CASSFPGGGTEAFF
TRBJ2-3 - TRBD2 TRBV6-1 TGTGCCAGCAAGGCGGGAGGGGACACAGATACGCAGTATTTT CASKAGGDTDTQYF
TRBJ1-6 few - TRBV4-1 TGCGCCAGCAGCCAAGGTACAGGGTTATCCTATAATTCACCCCTCCACTTT CASSQGTGLSYNSPLHF
TRBJ2-2 - - TRBV6-6 TGTGCCAGCAGCCGAGGGACACGGAACACCGGGGAGCTGTTTTTT CASSRGTRNTGELFF
TRBJ2-5 - TRBD2 TRBV19 TGTGCCAGTAGTATAGCGAACGGGAGGGCAGAGACCCAGTACTTC CASSIANGRAETQYF
TRBJ1-1 few - TRBV7-9 TGTGCCAGCAGCTTAGCCGGGGGTCCGAACACTGAAGCTTTCTTT CASSLAGGPNTEAFF
TRBJ1-2 - - TRBV9 TGTGCCAGCAGCTTAGGAGACAGGCTCTATGGCTACACCTTC CASSLGDRLYGYTF
TRBJ1-2 - - TRBV7-2 TGTGCCAGCAGCATAGGACAGACGGCTATGAGCTTC CASSIGQTAMSF
TRBJ1-1 - TRBD1 TRBV6-5 TGTGCCAGCAGTTTTCATCCGGGACAGGGGAACACTGAAGCTTTCTTT CASSFHPGQGNTEAFF
TRBJ1-2 once - TRBV25-1 TGTGCCAGCAGTCCCGCGGGGTGGACCCGATATGGCTACACCTTC CASSPAGWTRYGYTF
TRBJ2-1 - TRBD1 TRBV28 TGTGCCAGCAGTTTTTGGGACAGGGGCGGTAATGAGCAGTTCTTC CASSFWDRGGNEQFF
TRBJ2-7 - TRBD1 TRBV5-6 TGTGCCAGCAGCGAGGGACAGGGGGCCTATCTCTACGAGCAGTACTTC CASSEGQGAYLYEQYF
TRBJ2-1 - - TRBV28 TGTGCCAGCAGTAGGGGGATCTTCTACAATGAGCAGTTCTTC CASSRGIFYNEQFF
TRBJ1-1 - - TRBV28 TGTGCCAGCAGTTTATCTGGGGGGAAGGCTATGAACACTGAAGCTTTCTTT CASSLSGGKAMNTEAFF
TRBJ2-7 - TRBD2 TRBV7-9 TGTGCCAGCAGCCCGGACTCGGGGGGCGAGCAGTACTTC CASSPDSGGEQYF
TRBJ2-5 - - TRBV5-6 TGTGCCAGCAGCTTCCCGCGGGGCCAAGAGACCCAGTACTTC CASSFPRGQETQYF
TRBJ2-2 few - TRBV11-3 TGTGCCAGCAGCTTACAAGGGAGTCCCGGGGAGCTGTTTTTT CASSLQGSPGELFF
TRBJ1-4 few - TRBV6-1 TGTGCCAGCAACCGGGGGGAAAAACTGTTTTTT CASNRGEKLFF
TRBJ2-1 - - TRBV28 TGTGCCAGCAGTCTGACGGCGGCTGGAGGCAATGAGCAGTTCTTC CASSLTAAGGNEQFF
TRBJ1-1 - - TRBV6-5 TGTGCCAGCATATCCCGCGGGTACACTGAAGCTTTCTTT CASISRGYTEAFF
TRBJ1-1 once - TRBV6-4 TGTGCCAGCAGTACAGGGCCCATGAACACTGAAGCTTTCTTT CASSTGPMNTEAFF
TRBJ1-1 - - TRBV9 TGTGCCAGCAGCGTCGCTACGAACACTGAAGCTTTCTTT CASSVATNTEAFF
TRBJ1-1 few - TRBV5-1 TGCGCCAGCAGCTTGGCCGCCGCAGGGCGAACTGAAGCTTTCTTT CASSLAAAGRTEAFF
TRBJ2-1 - - TRBV19 TGTGCCAGTAGTATAAAAACCCCGGGACTTGGGTACAATGAGCAGTTCTTC CASSIKTPGLGYNEQFF
TRBJ2-7 few - TRBV27 TGTGCCAGCAGTTTATCGGCCCCTTACGAGCAGTACTTC CASSLSAPYEQYF
TRBJ1-2 few - TRBV27 TGTGCCAGCAGTTTGAAAGTTGTTCCGGCTAACTATGGCTACACCTTC CASSLKVVPANYGYTF
TRBJ1-1 - TRBD1 TRBV27 TGTGCCAGCAGTCTACAGGGGGCGAGGACTGAAGCTTTCTTT CASSLQGARTEAFF
TRBJ2-7 once TRBD1 TRBV7-6 TGTGCCAGCAGCCTCCCCGGGACAGGGGGCTCCTACGAGCAGTACTTC CASSLPGTGGSYEQYF
TRBJ2-5 - TRBD2 TRBV9 TGTGCCAGCAGCGTCCACGGGGGGGCGGCAGAGACCCAGTACTTC CASSVHGGAAETQYF
TRBJ2-7 - - TRBV7-2 TGTGCCAGCAGCTTAATGGTTAAGGCGGGGGAGCAGTACTTC CASSLMVKAGEQYF
TRBJ1-2 - TRBD1 TRBV4-3 TGCGCCAGCAGCCGCACTCCGGGACAGGGGGCTTCTAACTATGGCTACACCTTC CASSRTPGQGASNYGYTF
TRBJ2-7 - - TRBV2 TGTGCCACCTCAAGGGACTCCTCCTACGAGCAGTACTTC CATSRDSSYEQYF
TRBJ2-3 few - TRBV9 TGTGCCAGCAGCGTCTCATCCGGGGTAGATACGCAGTATTTT CASSVSSGVDTQYF
TRBJ1-2 - TRBD1 TRBV5-1 TGCGCCAGCAGCCCAGACAGGGGGAACTATGGCTACACCTTC CASSPDRGNYGYTF
TRBJ2-1 - TRBD2 TRBV7-8 TGTGCCAGCAGCTTAGCCGTACTAGCGGACACCTACAATGAGCAGTTCTTC CASSLAVLADTYNEQFF
TRBJ1-1 - - TRBV6-5 TGTGCCAGCAGTTATGAGGCAGTAGGAAGGACTGAAGCTTTCTTT CASSYEAVGRTEAFF
TRBJ2-6 - - TRBV5-5 TGTGCCAGCAGCTTGGGCAGCTCTGGGGCCAACGTCCTGACTTTC CASSLGSSGANVLTF
TRBJ2-2 - TRBD2 TRBV9 TGTGCCAGCAGCGTAGCTACGGGAGGAAGTCGGACCGGGGAGCTGTTTTTT CASSVATGGSRTGELFF
TRBJ2-7 - TRBD1 TRBV7-9 TGTGCCAGCAGCTGGGCGGACAGGCCCCACGAGCAGTACTTC CASSWADRPHEQYF